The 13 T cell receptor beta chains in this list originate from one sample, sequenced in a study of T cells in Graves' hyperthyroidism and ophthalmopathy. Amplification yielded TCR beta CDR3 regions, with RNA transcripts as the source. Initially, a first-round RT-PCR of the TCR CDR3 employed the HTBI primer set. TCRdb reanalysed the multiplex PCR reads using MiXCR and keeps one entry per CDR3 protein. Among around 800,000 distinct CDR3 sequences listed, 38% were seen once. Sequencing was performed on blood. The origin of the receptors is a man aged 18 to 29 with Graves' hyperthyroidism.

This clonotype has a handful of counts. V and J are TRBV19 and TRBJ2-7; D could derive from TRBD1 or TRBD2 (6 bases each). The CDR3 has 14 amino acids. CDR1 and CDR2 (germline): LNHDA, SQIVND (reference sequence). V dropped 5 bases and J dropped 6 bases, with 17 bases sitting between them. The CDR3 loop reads CASSLRGPPGEQYF. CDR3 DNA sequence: TGTGCCAGTAGTCTCCGGGGGCCGCCGGGCGAGCAGTACTTC.

The CDR3 sequence is CASSHGTSGKFYEQYF. In nucleotides, the CDR3 is TGTGCCAGCAGCCACGGGACTAGCGGGAAATTCTACGAGCAGTACTTC. The chain has TRBV7-2 and TRBJ2-7; 13 bases fit TRBD2. The trim removed 5 bases at V and 3 bases at J, leaving 7 bases unmatched. This CDR3 has 16 residues. Germline values: CDR1 SGHTA, CDR2 FQGNSA.

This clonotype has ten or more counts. The CDR3 bases are TGTGCCATCAGTGAGTCGATTAGAACTAGCGGACGGGAGACCCAGTACTTC. Amino acids: CAISESIRTSGRETQYF. The chain is built from TRBV10-3 and TRBJ2-5, with TRBD2 matching over 8 bases. The CDR3 runs 17 residues. The trim removed 0 bases at V and 5 bases at J, leaving 11 bases unmatched. Germline lookup yields CDR1 ENHRY and CDR2 SYGVKD.

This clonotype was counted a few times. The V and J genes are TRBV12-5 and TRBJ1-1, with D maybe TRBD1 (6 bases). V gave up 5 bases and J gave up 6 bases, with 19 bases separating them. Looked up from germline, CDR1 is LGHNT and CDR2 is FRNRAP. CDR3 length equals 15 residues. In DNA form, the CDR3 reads TGTGCTAGTGGTGCCCCGGGACACTCATCCCCTGAAGCTTTCTTT. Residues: CASGAPGHSSPEAFF.

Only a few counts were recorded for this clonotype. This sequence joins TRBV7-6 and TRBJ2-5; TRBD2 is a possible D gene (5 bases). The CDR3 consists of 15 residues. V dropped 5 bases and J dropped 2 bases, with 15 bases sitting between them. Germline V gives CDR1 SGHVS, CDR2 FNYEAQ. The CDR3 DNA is TGTGCCAGCAGCCATGAAGCGGCTACTCAAGAGACCCAGTACTTC. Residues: CASSHEAATQETQYF.

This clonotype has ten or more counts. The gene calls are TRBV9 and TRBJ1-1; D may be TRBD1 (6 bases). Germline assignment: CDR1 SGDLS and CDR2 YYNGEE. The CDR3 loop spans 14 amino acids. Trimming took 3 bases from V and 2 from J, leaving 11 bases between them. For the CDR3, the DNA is TGTGCCAGCAGCGAGACAGGATTTAACACTGAAGCTTTCTTT. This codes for CASSETGFNTEAFF.

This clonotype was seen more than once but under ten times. CDR3 sequence (DNA): TGCAGTGCTAGTGCGGGCCTTTCTAGCAATCAGCCCCAGCATTTT. Its protein product is CSASAGLSSNQPQHF. J is TRBJ1-5 and V is TRBV20-1; D unclear. Deletions cut 3 bases from V and 0 bases from J, with 12 bases between. Germline loops: CDR1 DFQATT, CDR2 SNEGSKA (reference sequence). The CDR3 length is 15 residues.

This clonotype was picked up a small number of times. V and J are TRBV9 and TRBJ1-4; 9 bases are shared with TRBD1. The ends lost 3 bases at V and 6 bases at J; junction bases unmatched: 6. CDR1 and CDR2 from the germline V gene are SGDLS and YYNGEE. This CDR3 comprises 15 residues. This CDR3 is CASSGTTGGYEKLFF. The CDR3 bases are TGTGCCAGCAGCGGAACGACAGGGGGTTATGAAAAACTGTTTTTT.

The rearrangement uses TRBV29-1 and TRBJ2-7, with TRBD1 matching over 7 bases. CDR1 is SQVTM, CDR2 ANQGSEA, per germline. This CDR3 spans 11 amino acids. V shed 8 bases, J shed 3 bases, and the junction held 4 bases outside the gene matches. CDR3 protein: CSLTGNYEQYF. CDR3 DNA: TGCAGCTTGACAGGGAACTACGAGCAGTACTTC.

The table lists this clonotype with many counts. The CDR3 loop is CASSELVNTEAFF. Written as DNA, the CDR3 is TGTGCCAGCAGTGAATTGGTGAACACTGAAGCTTTCTTT. The rearrangement joins TRBV2 to TRBJ1-1, with D hard to call. V was cut by 2 bases and J by 0 bases, with 4 bases left in between. Per the germline V gene, CDR1 is SNHLY and CDR2 is FYNNEI. CDR3 length: 13 residues.

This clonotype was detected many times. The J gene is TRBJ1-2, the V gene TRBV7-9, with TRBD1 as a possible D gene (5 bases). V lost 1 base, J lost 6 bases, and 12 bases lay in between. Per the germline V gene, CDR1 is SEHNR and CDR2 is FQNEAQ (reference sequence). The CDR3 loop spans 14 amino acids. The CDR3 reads CASSLVLGAHGYTF. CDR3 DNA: TGTGCCAGCAGCTTAGTACTCGGGGCCCATGGCTACACCTTC.

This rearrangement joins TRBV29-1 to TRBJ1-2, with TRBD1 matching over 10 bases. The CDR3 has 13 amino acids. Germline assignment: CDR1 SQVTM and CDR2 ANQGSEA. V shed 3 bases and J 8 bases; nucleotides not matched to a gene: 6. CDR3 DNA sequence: TGCAGCGTTGAGGGGACAGGGGACGACGGCTACACCTTC. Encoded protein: CSVEGTGDDGYTF. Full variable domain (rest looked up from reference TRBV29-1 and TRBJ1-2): SAVISQKPSRDICQRGTSLTIQCQVDSQVTMMFWYRQQPGQSLTLIATANQGSEATYESGFVIDKFPISRPNLTFSTLTVSNMSPEDSSIYLCSVEGTGDDGYTFGSGTRLTVV.

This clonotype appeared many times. In DNA, the CDR3 is TGTGCCAGCAGTCGACGACAGTCTAATTCACCCCTCCACTTT. Translated, it gives CASSRRQSNSPLHF. The rearrangement links TRBV6-5 to TRBJ1-6, with D tentatively TRBD1 (5 bases). The CDR3 has 14 residues. CDR1 is MNHEY, CDR2 SVGAGI, per germline. V was shortened by 5 bases and J by 6 bases, with 11 bases between the two germline ends.